The 4 T cell receptor beta chains presented below share a single source sample, sequenced in a study of cytomegalovirus exposure and HLA in healthy donors. The method was immunoSEQ multiplex PCR; TCRdb's version includes in-frame clones alone and lacks a portion of them. The sample has 120,000 or so clones, 88% seen once. Sequencing was performed on PBMCs. Receptors were obtained from a man between 18 and 35 years old in good health and CMV-seropositive.

The chain carries TRBV6-6 and TRBJ2-2, with a weak D call TRBD1 (5 bases). The CDR3 totals 15 residues. Trimming removed 2 bases from V and 5 bases from J, with 12 bases in between. Germline V lookup: CDR1 MNHNY, CDR2 SVGAGI (reference sequence). The chain's CDR3 is CASSYVGAPTGELFF. CDR3 DNA: TGTGCCAGCAGTTACGTTGGGGCCCCTACCGGGGAGCTGTTTTTT.

This chain uses TRBV2 with TRBJ2-2, with 7 bases fitting TRBD2. This CDR3 is built from 15 residues. The germline V gene has CDR1 SNHLY and CDR2 FYNNEI. Unmatched junction bases numbered 2, after V lost 4 bases and J lost 0 bases. Here the CDR3 DNA reads TGTGCCAGCAGTGGGGGAGGGACGAACACCGGGGAGCTGTTTTTT. Translated: CASSGGGTNTGELFF.

This chain links TRBV2 with TRBJ2-3; 8 bases fit TRBD2. The germline V gene encodes CDR1 SNHLY and CDR2 FYNNEI. The CDR3 totals 14 residues. Losses at the gene ends were 4 bases for V and 6 bases for J; bases not matched to a gene: 6. The CDR3 protein is CASSVGGGHDTQYF. In nucleotides, the CDR3 is TGTGCCAGCAGTGTCGGGGGGGGCCATGATACGCAGTATTTT.

The V gene is TRBV28, the J gene TRBJ2-7, with D maybe TRBD2 (6 bases). Germline V gives CDR1 MDHEN, CDR2 SYDVKM. This CDR3 comprises 13 residues. The germline V and J ends were trimmed by 3 bases and 2 bases, with 8 bases remaining between them. The DNA for the CDR3 is TGTGCCAGCAGTTTGGGGGGACCCTACGAGCAGTACTTC. Protein: CASSLGGPYEQYF.